The present T cell receptor (beta chain) was sequenced within a study of T cell responses to AZD1222 COVID-19 vaccine. General observations from the study: Reportedly, close to half of spike-specific TCRs are directed against unmutated variant regions.

Concerning this clone: Its matching antigen is unknown.

Only in-frame clones appear in the TCRdb table, and some are missing; sequencing was by immunoSEQ multiplex PCR. The sample lists some 150,000 clones, approximately 94% occurring once. This CDR3 region has 11 residues. V lost 5 bases and J lost 2, with 7 bases in between. Germline assignment: CDR1 DFQATT and CDR2 SNEGSKA (reference sequence). The receptor was derived from an adult in good health. J is TRBJ2-7 and V is TRBV20-1; TRBD1 is a possible D gene (5 bases). Sequenced here: peripheral blood, sampled on day 0 of AZD1222 vaccination. CDR3 residues: CSAGQPYEQYF. CDR3 bases: TGCAGTGCTGGACAACCCTACGAGCAGTACTTC.